This T cell receptor beta chain is from a study of response to subunit inactivated influenza vaccine. In this sample, this clonotype turned up a few times. As yet, its antigen is unknown. Study-wide points: It was suggested by the authors that few new T cells are recruited by each seasonal influenza vaccination.

MiXCR, run by TCRdb on the RT-PCR reads, gives a single entry per CDR3 protein. The table shows about 310,000 distinct CDR3 sequences, with about 20% occurring only once. This TCR derives from a man aged 45 to 70 who received an inactivated influenza vaccine. The source material was PBMCs from blood, sampled about 19 months after vaccination.

The CDR3 nucleotides read TGTGCCATCCGGACAGCCCGGGAAGCTTTCTTT. Protein sequence: CAIRTAREAFF. The chain joins TRBV6-1 to TRBJ1-1; tentative D call: TRBD1 (6 bases). Trimming removed 10 bases from V and 8 bases from J, with 14 bases in between. The CDR3 loop spans 11 amino acids. Germline V gene lookup returns CDR1 MNHNS and CDR2 SASEGT.